This T cell receptor (beta chain) is drawn from a study of blood T cell repertoires in COVID-19. Study background: T cells, B-cell-depleted T cells, or PBMCs supplied cDNA or gDNA.

Per the study methods: Reference gene primer amplification yielded estimated nucleated cell counts. The repertoire was sequenced with immunoSEQ multiplex PCR; TCRdb's copy has only in-frame clones and lacks some. V and J calls and clone size are as listed in that table; D and trimming were resolved from the DNA. The sample includes 120,000 or so clones, 70% to 90% of them seen just once. Trimming took off 4 bases at V and 6 bases at J, with 10 bases between the two ends. CDR1 is LGHDT and CDR2 is YNNKEL in the germline V gene (reference sequence). The CDR3 is made up of 14 amino acids. This chain joins TRBV3-1 (or the pseudogene TRBV3-2) and TRBJ1-6; D is possibly TRBD1 (5 bases). Sequences were obtained from peripheral blood. The receptor was derived from a woman aged 50 to 60 with acute or convalescent COVID-19. As DNA, the CDR3 is TGTGCCAGCAGCCCACGACAGAGTAATTCACCCCTCCACTTT. Translating gives CASSPRQSNSPLHF.